Only one count was recorded for the clone carrying this T cell receptor (beta chain). The antigen is not known. The data are from a study of shared clonotypes between healthy human individuals. Regarding the study as a whole: The study drew on few donors, limiting represented genetic and exposure-history diversity.

This CDR3 has 17 amino acids. Trimming took 6 bases from V and 0 from J, leaving 19 bases between them. The germline V gene has CDR1 SGHTA and CDR2 FQGNSA. Assay runs were performed at deep level. Produced via immunoSEQ multiplex PCR; TCRdb's table is partial and in-frame only. This repertoire shows roughly 2.1 million clones, about 92% found once; its top ten account for approximately 1.7%. Naivety among CD8 cells was defined by CD45RO negativity and positive CCR7 selection, thereby excluding terminally differentiated effector memory CD45RA+ cells. Caucasian adults residing in Nashville, Tennessee made up all the donors.

The sample consisted of naive CD8+ T cells from PBMCs. This receptor was obtained from a man younger than 35 in good health. Some clones in this sample may be carry-over from other donors' samples. The V gene is TRBV7-2, the J gene TRBJ2-3; possible D gene TRBD1, 6 bases. In nucleotides, the CDR3 is TGTGCCAGCAGGGGGAGAGGGGGAGAAGGAAGCACAGATACGCAGTATTTT. The encoded protein is CASRGRGGEGSTDTQYF.